Below are 9 T cell receptor beta chains sequenced from a single sample in a study of blood T cell repertoires in COVID-19. Measured with immunoSEQ multiplex PCR; TCRdb has only the in-frame clones, and not every one. The profile covers 250,000 or so clones, with 84% appearing a single time and 1.5% taken by the ten largest. Sequenced sample: peripheral blood. The receptors stem from a woman between 35 and 50 years old who had recovered from COVID-19.

The chain links TRBV3-1 (or the pseudogene TRBV3-2) to TRBJ1-2, with 7 bases aligning to TRBD1. Trimming cost V 7 bases and J 2 bases; bases outside gene matches: 7. Germline V CDR1 and CDR2: LGHDT, YNNKEL (reference sequence). The CDR3 contains 14 residues. CDR3 residues: CASNPGQQNYGYTF. The CDR3 coding sequence is TGTGCCAGCAACCCGGGACAGCAGAACTATGGCTACACCTTC.

The chain uses TRBV18 and TRBJ1-1; D not certain. V was pared by 2 bases and J by 0 bases, with 10 bases between. The germline V gene encodes CDR1 KGHSH and CDR2 LQKENI. This CDR3 comprises 15 residues. This CDR3 is CASSPFNSVNTEAFF. DNA for the CDR3: TGTGCCAGCTCACCATTTAATTCGGTGAACACTGAAGCTTTCTTT.

The CDR3 nucleotides are TGTGCCAGCAGCTTAGATCCAGGGAAAAATTCACCCCTCCACTTT. Translated: CASSLDPGKNSPLHF. The rearrangement links TRBV7-2 to TRBJ1-6, with D perhaps TRBD1 (5 bases). Trimming took off 1 base at V and 7 bases at J, with 11 bases between the two ends. The CDR3 spans 15 residues. Germline V lookup: CDR1 SGHTA, CDR2 FQGNSA.

The rearrangement uses TRBV7-3 and TRBJ1-3; possibly TRBD1 for D (5 bases). Germline CDR1 and CDR2: SGHTA and FQGTGA. V lost 0 bases to trimming and J lost 7 bases, with 16 bases between them. This CDR3 has 16 residues. The CDR3 protein is CASSLTGPPGSNTIYF. CDR3 in DNA: TGTGCCAGCAGCTTAACAGGGCCTCCAGGGTCCAACACCATATATTTT.

This chain links TRBV18 with TRBJ2-3, with TRBD1 identical over 8 bases. The J segment lost 1 base and the V segment lost 6 bases, leaving 6 bases of the junction unmatched. This CDR3 is 15 amino acids long. Germline CDR1 reads KGHSH; CDR2 reads LQKENI. The chain's CDR3 is CASSLTGGRTDTQYF. The CDR3 DNA reads TGTGCCAGCTCGCTCACAGGGGGACGCACAGATACGCAGTATTTT.

The chain links TRBV30 to TRBJ1-2, with D unclear. The V and J ends lost 0 bases and 6 bases respectively, with 8 bases between them. The CDR3 runs to 12 residues. Germline-derived CDR1 and CDR2 are GTSNPN and SVGIG (reference sequence). In DNA form, the CDR3 reads TGTGCCTGGAGTGTACACGGGGATGGCTACACCTTC. Its translation: CAWSVHGDGYTF.

A remark on this clone: An end of the junction does not agree with germline; a read error may underlie this. This chain links TRBV19 with TRBJ2-7, with 7 nucleotides matching TRBD1. The CDR3 runs to 15 residues. Germline CDR1 LNHDA, CDR2 SQIVND (reference sequence). The chain's CDR3 is CASSRGTATAADAIF. CDR3 DNA sequence: TGTGCCAGTAGTAGAGGGACAGCTACAGCCGCGGACGCTATCTTC.

The chain carries TRBV15 and TRBJ2-2; 7 bases map to TRBD2. V lost 1 base, J lost 6 bases, and 2 bases stayed unmatched. The germline V gene has CDR1 LNHNV and CDR2 YYDKDF (reference sequence). This CDR3 is built from 14 residues. The CDR3 DNA reads TGTGCCACCAGCAGAGTTGGGGGGGCCGGGGAGCTGTTTTTT. The encoded protein is CATSRVGGAGELFF.

The V and J genes are TRBV28 and TRBJ1-5, with D maybe TRBD1 (5 bases). CDR3 length: 16 residues. The V gene's germline CDR1 is MDHEN and CDR2 SYDVKM. Trimming removed 3 bases from V and 3 bases from J, with 15 bases in between. The CDR3 region is CASSFKWGSFNQPQHF. CDR3 nucleotides: TGTGCCAGCAGTTTTAAGTGGGGCAGTTTCAATCAGCCCCAGCATTTT.